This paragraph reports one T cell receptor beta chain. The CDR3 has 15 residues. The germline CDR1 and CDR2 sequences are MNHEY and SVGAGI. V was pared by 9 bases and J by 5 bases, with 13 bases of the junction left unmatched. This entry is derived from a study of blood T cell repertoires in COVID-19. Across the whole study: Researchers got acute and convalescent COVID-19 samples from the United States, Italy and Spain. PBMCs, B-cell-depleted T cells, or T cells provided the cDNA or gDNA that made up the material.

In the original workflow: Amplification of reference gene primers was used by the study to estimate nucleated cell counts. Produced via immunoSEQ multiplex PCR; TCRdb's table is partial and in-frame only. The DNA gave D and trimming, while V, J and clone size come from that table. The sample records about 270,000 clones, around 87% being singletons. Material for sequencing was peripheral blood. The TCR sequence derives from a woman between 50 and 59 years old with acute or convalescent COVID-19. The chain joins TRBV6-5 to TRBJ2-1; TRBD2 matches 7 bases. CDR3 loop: CASRLAGPSNNEQFF. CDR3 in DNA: TGTGCCAGTCGTTTAGCGGGCCCATCGAACAATGAGCAGTTCTTC.